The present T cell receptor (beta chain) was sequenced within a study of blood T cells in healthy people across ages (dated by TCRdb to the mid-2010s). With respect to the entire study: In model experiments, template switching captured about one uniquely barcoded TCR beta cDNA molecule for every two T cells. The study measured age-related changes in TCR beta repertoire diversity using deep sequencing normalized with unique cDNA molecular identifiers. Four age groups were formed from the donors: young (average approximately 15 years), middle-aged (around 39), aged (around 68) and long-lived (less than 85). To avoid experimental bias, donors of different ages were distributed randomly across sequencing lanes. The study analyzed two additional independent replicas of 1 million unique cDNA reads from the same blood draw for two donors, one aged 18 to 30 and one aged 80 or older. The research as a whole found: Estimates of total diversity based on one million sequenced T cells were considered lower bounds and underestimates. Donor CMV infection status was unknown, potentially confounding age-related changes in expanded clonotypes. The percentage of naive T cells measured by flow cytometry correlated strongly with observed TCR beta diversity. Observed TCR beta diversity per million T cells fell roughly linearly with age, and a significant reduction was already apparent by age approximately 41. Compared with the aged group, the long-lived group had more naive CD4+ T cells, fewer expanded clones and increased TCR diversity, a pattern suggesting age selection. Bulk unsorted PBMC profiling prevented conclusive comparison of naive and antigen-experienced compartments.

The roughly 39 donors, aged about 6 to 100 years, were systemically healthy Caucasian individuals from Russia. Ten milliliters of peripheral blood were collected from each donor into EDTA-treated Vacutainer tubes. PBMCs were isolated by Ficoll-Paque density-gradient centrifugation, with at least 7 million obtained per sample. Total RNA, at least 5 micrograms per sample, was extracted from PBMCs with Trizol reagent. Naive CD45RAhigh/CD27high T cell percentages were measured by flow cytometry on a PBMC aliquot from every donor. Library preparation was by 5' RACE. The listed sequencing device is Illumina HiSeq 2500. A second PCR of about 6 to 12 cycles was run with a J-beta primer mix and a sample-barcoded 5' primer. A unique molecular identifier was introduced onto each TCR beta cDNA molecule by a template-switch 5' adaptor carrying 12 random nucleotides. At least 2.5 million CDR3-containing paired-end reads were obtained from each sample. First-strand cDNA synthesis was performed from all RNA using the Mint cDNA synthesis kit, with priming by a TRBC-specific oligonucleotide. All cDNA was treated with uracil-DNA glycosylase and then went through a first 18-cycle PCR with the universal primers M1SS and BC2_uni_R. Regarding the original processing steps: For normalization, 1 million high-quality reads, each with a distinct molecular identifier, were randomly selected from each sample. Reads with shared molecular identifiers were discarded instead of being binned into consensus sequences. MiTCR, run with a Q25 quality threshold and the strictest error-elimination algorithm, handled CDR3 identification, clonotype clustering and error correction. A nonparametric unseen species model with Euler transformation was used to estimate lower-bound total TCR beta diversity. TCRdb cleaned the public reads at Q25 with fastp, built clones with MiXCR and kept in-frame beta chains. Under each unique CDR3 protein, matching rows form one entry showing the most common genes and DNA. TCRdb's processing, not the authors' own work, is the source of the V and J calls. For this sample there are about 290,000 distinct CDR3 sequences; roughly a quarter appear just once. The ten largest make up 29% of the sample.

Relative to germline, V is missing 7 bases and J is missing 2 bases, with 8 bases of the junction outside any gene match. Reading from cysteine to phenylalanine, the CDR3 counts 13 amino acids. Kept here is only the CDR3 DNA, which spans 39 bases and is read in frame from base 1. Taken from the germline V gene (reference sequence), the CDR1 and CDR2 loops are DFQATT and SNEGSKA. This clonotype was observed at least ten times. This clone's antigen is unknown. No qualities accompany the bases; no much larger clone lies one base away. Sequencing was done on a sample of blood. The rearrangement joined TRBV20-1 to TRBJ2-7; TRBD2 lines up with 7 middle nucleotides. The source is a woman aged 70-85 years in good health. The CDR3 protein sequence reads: CSGSGNSPYEQYF. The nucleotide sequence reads TGCAGTGGGAGCGGGAATTCACCCTACGAGCAGTACTTC.